The rows below give T cell receptor beta chains drawn from one sample of a study of identical twins. TCRdb analysed the 5' RACE reads with MiXCR anew, one entry per CDR3 protein. The sample lists 450,000 to 500,000 distinct CDR3 sequences, over 11% seen once, with 0.95% to 1% in the top ten. The data were also submitted as part of a second study, on yellow fever vaccine responses in identical twins.

The specimen sequenced was CD4+ T cells sorted from blood. The receptors were gathered from a woman under 30 in good health. Both conserved end residues are part of each CDR3. Each record gives: V gene, CDR3 protein.

v_gene: TRBV28
CDR3aa: CASTGDSKGSYEQYF

v_gene: TRBV20-1
CDR3aa: CSVGGTSGNEQYF

v_gene: TRBV29-1
CDR3aa: CSAGTGASTGELFF

v_gene: TRBV5-1
CDR3aa: CASSLSGVENTEAFF

v_gene: TRBV7-9
CDR3aa: CASGYTDTQYF

v_gene: TRBV5-5
CDR3aa: CASRNTRQGTYEQYF

v_gene: TRBV11-2
CDR3aa: CASSLQGRGYTF

v_gene: TRBV29-1
CDR3aa: CSVSRGMNTEAFF

v_gene: TRBV9
CDR3aa: CASSGVNPNTGELFF

v_gene: TRBV24-1
CDR3aa: CATSDRTGGMDEQYF

v_gene: TRBV20-1
CDR3aa: CSARSGGEGETQYF

v_gene: TRBV28
CDR3aa: CASSEAGVSSYEQYF

v_gene: TRBV3-1
CDR3aa: CASGRGVTGELFF

v_gene: TRBV30
CDR3aa: CAWVQGPGSMAEQFF

v_gene: TRBV5-1
CDR3aa: CASSLTQDRTTEAFF

v_gene: TRBV6-1
CDR3aa: CASSPAGLAGDTDTQYF

v_gene: TRBV24-1
CDR3aa: CATSDRGQGEQYF

v_gene: TRBV9
CDR3aa: CASSVVPSESYNEQFF

v_gene: TRBV12-3/TRBV12-4
CDR3aa: CASSLGVGETQYF

v_gene: TRBV23-1
CDR3aa: CASSGRLAKNIQYF

v_gene: TRBV5-1
CDR3aa: CASSFQENTEAFF

v_gene: TRBV6-1
CDR3aa: CASIRSGGAHHDTQYF

v_gene: TRBV6-1
CDR3aa: CASSLGGARDGYTF

v_gene: TRBV20-1
CDR3aa: CSATGGLNQPQHF

v_gene: TRBV15
CDR3aa: CATSRVWGTAINQPQHF

v_gene: TRBV7-2
CDR3aa: CASSLATVHEAFF

v_gene: TRBV10-3
CDR3aa: CAIKASGIGTDTQYF

v_gene: TRBV12-3/TRBV12-4
CDR3aa: CASSSYPQSSYEQYF

v_gene: TRBV9
CDR3aa: CASSPEKSIGGELFF

v_gene: TRBV12-3/TRBV12-4
CDR3aa: CASSFGRGGLVLYNEQFF

v_gene: TRBV4-3
CDR3aa: CASSPRLVSSTDTQYF

v_gene: TRBV30
CDR3aa: CAWRTGDLSGANVLTF

v_gene: TRBV27
CDR3aa: CASSLLGGVYEQYF

v_gene: TRBV30
CDR3aa: CAWNSGNTIYF

v_gene: TRBV11-2
CDR3aa: CASSSLADNTGELFF

v_gene: TRBV20-1
CDR3aa: CSALGLHTEAFF

v_gene: TRBV20-1
CDR3aa: CSARGFRMVAGGHEQFF

v_gene: TRBV7-9
CDR3aa: CASSLDGRAETQYF

v_gene: TRBV28
CDR3aa: CASSLLGVNEKLFF

v_gene: TRBV16
CDR3aa: CASSQVWVSEAFF

v_gene: TRBV29-1
CDR3aa: CSVPSYDRDETQYF

v_gene: TRBV5-5
CDR3aa: CASSWGTGSSGANVLTF

v_gene: TRBV7-3
CDR3aa: CASSLLGGVYNEQFF

v_gene: TRBV9
CDR3aa: CASSVVSGGTDTQYF